Shown below are 21 T cell receptor beta chains from a single sample sequenced in a study of OX40 agonist ivuxolimab in advanced cancers. Libraries were prepared by immunoSEQ multiplex PCR; TCRdb keeps only in-frame clonotypes and omits some of them. The sample has tens of thousands of clones; around four fifths are singletons. Source: CD4+ or CD8+ T cells sorted from blood, taken in a trial of the OX40 agonist ivuxolimab. Receptor source: an adult with an advanced solid tumor such as melanoma, head and neck, liver or kidney cancer.

This sequence joins TRBV28 and TRBJ2-5, with 8 bases fitting TRBD2. The CDR3 covers 13 residues. Trimming took 2 bases from V and 5 from J; bases not matched to a gene: 1. CDR1 and CDR2 from the germline V gene are MDHEN and SYDVKM. For the CDR3, the DNA is TGTGCCAGCAGTTTAATAGCGGGGGAGACCCAGTACTTC. Protein product: CASSLIAGETQYF.

V and J are TRBV7-9 and TRBJ1-2; D not resolved. CDR1 is SEHNR, CDR2 FQNEAQ, per germline (reference sequence). The V end was cut by 5 bases, the J end by 3 bases, with 16 bases between. The CDR3 length is 15 residues. CDR3: CASSTGSARDYGYTF. DNA for the CDR3: TGTGCCAGCAGCACCGGGTCCGCCCGGGACTATGGCTACACCTTC.

This clone turned up a few times. J is TRBJ1-2 and V is TRBV5-6; D might be TRBD1 (6 bases). From germline, CDR1 is SGHDT and CDR2 YYEEEE. V lost 2 bases to trimming and J lost 2 bases, with 7 bases between them. This CDR3 is built from 13 residues. The CDR3 sequence: CASSLGGNYGYTF. The CDR3 DNA reads as TGTGCCAGCAGCTTAGGGGGAAACTATGGCTACACCTTC. The full variable domain, with the rest looked up from reference TRBV5-6 and TRBJ1-2, is DAGVTQSPTHLIKTRGQQVTLRCSPKSGHDTVSWYQQALGQGPQFIFQYYEEEERQRGNFPDRFSGHQFPNYSSELNVNALLLGDSALYLCASSLGGNYGYTFGSGTRLTVV.

J is TRBJ2-5 and V is TRBV19; the match to TRBD2 covers 7 bases. Per the germline V gene, CDR1 is LNHDA and CDR2 is SQIVND (reference sequence). The CDR3 is 15 amino acids. J was trimmed by 3 bases and V by 1 base; bases with no gene match: 5. The CDR3 DNA is TGTGCCAGTAGTATAGCAGTTGCGGGAGAAGAGACCCAGTACTTC. Amino acid sequence: CASSIAVAGEETQYF.

The chain carries TRBV6-6 and TRBJ1-2; D is undetermined. Trimming removed 4 bases from V and 0 bases from J, with 9 bases in between. The CDR3 contains 14 residues. CDR1 is MNHNY and CDR2 is SVGAGI in the germline V gene (reference sequence). In DNA, the CDR3 is TGTGCCAGCAGTTTCAACGGCGCTAACTATGGCTACACCTTC. Translating it yields CASSFNGANYGYTF.

DNA of the CDR3: TGCGCCAGCAGCGAGAACCTTAAGAACACTGAAGCTTTCTTT. Protein sequence: CASSENLKNTEAFF. This chain joins TRBV5-1 and TRBJ1-1; D is uncertain. The germline gives CDR1 SGHRS, CDR2 YFSETQ. Trimming stripped 4 bases from V and 1 base from J, with 11 bases between. The CDR3 sequence is 14 residues long. The entire variable domain, with the rest obtained from reference TRBV5-1 and TRBJ1-1, is as follows: KAGVTQTPRYLIKTRGQQVTLSCSPISGHRSVSWYQQTPGQGLQFLFEYFSETQRNKGNFPGRFSGRQFSNSRSEMNVSTLELGDSALYLCASSENLKNTEAFFGQGTRLTVV.

The chain combines TRBV11-3 with TRBJ2-1; 8 bases line up with TRBD1. The V gene's germline CDR1 is SGHNT and CDR2 YENEEA. V was clipped by 5 bases and J by 1 base; unmatched bases: 16. CDR3 length equals 19 residues. The CDR3 sequence is CASSPHPGTGGTSYNEQFF. DNA for the CDR3: TGTGCCAGCAGCCCGCACCCTGGGACAGGCGGTACGTCCTACAATGAGCAGTTCTTC.

The V and J genes are TRBV5-1 and TRBJ2-1, with 11 positions matching TRBD1. Germline V CDR1 and CDR2: SGHRS, YFSETQ. V lost 4 bases and J lost 8; bases outside the gene matches: 5. The CDR3 sequence is 14 residues long. CDR3 in amino acids: CASSRDRGNDEQFF. In nucleotides, the CDR3 is TGCGCCAGCAGCAGGGACAGGGGGAATGATGAGCAGTTCTTC. The entire variable domain, with the rest obtained from reference TRBV5-1 and TRBJ2-1, is as follows: KAGVTQTPRYLIKTRGQQVTLSCSPISGHRSVSWYQQTPGQGLQFLFEYFSETQRNKGNFPGRFSGRQFSNSRSEMNVSTLELGDSALYLCASSRDRGNDEQFFGPGTRLTVL.

The rearrangement links TRBV6-1 to TRBJ2-5; perhaps D is TRBD1 or TRBD2 (6 bases each). Germline-derived CDR1 and CDR2 are MNHNS and SASEGT. The V and J ends lost 7 bases and 5 bases respectively, with 11 bases between them. The CDR3 sequence is 12 residues long. Here the CDR3 reads CASKGGTETQYF. The CDR3 DNA reads TGTGCCAGCAAGGGGGGCACGGAGACCCAGTACTTC.

A few counts support this clone. This chain uses TRBV9 with TRBJ2-2; 8 bases agree with TRBD1. Germline assignment: CDR1 SGDLS and CDR2 YYNGEE. J lost 3 bases, V lost 3 bases, and 7 bases had no gene match. The CDR3 loop spans 16 amino acids. The CDR3 region has the DNA TGTGCCAGCAGCGCAACGGGACAGGCCGACACCGGGGAGCTGTTTTTT. This gives the protein CASSATGQADTGELFF.

The genes are TRBV30 and TRBJ1-1; a weak D match, TRBD1 (5 bases). Germline assignment: CDR1 GTSNPN and CDR2 SVGIG (reference sequence). The CDR3 contains 14 residues. V was shortened by 3 bases and J by 2 bases, with 13 bases between the two germline ends. The CDR3: CAWSQRGKNTEAFF. As DNA, the CDR3 is TGTGCCTGGAGCCAACGGGGCAAAAACACTGAAGCTTTCTTT.

V usage is TRBV4-3 and J usage is TRBJ2-3, with D perhaps given as TRBD1 or TRBD2 (6 bases each). The CDR3 has 12 amino acids. In germline, CDR1 is LGHNA, CDR2 YSLEER. V shed 9 bases and J shed 5 bases, with 12 bases lying between them. The CDR3: CASRGAEDTQYF. As DNA, the CDR3 is TGCGCCAGTAGGGGGGCGGAAGATACGCAGTATTTT.

The rearrangement joins TRBV29-1 to TRBJ2-1; D is uncertain. Trimming took 2 bases from V and 6 from J, leaving 17 bases between them. Looked up from germline, CDR1 is SQVTM and CDR2 is ANQGSEA. This CDR3 contains 15 residues. The CDR3 loop is CSVERPRTTINEQFF. The CDR3 DNA follows: TGCAGCGTTGAACGTCCGAGAACAACAATCAATGAGCAGTTCTTC.

V and J are TRBV7-2 and TRBJ1-3; 10 positions agree with TRBD1. There are 15 residues in the CDR3. The ends lost 4 bases at V and 2 bases at J; junction bases unmatched: 2. The V gene's germline CDR1 is SGHTA and CDR2 FQGNSA. The CDR3 spells CASSWTGGPGNTIYF. The CDR3 coding sequence is TGTGCCAGCAGCTGGACAGGGGGGCCTGGAAACACCATATATTTT.

The chain couples TRBV7-9 to TRBJ1-1; 8 positions agree with TRBD1. V lost 0 bases and J lost 12; bases outside the gene matches: 6. Per germline, CDR1 SEHNR and CDR2 FQNEAQ (reference sequence). The CDR3 has 13 residues. CDR3 residues: CASSLAGQGLTFF. The DNA for the CDR3 is TGTGCCAGCAGCTTAGCCGGACAGGGTCTGACTTTCTTT.

V is TRBV4-3 and J is TRBJ2-2, with D possibly being TRBD2 (7 bases). The CDR3 length is 17 residues. Trimming pared 1 base from V and 4 bases from J, leaving 16 bases between. Germline CDR1 is LGHNA and CDR2 is YSLEER. CDR3 protein: CASSQGAGGGFTGELFF. The CDR3 coding sequence is TGCGCCAGCAGCCAAGGGGCTGGCGGGGGCTTCACCGGGGAGCTGTTTTTT.

This clone has only one observation. V gene TRBV4-1 combines with J gene TRBJ2-7, with 9 bases identical to TRBD2. CDR3 length equals 15 residues. Germline loops: CDR1 MGHRA, CDR2 YSYEKL. J lost 2 bases, V lost 4 bases, and 6 bases had no gene match. The CDR3 reads CASSRLAGLAYEQYF. The CDR3 region has the DNA TGCGCCAGCAGCCGTCTAGCGGGACTGGCCTACGAGCAGTACTTC.

This clone was observed a few times. The V call is TRBV5-1, the J call TRBJ1-6; the D is unclear. Trimming shortened V by 2 bases and J by 6 bases, and 3 bases separated the two germline ends. CDR3 length: 12 residues. CDR1 and CDR2 from the germline V gene are SGHRS and YFSETQ. The CDR3 DNA sequence: TGCGCCAGCAGCTTTAGTAATTCACCCCTCCACTTT. Protein sequence: CASSFSNSPLHF.

The chain employs TRBV11-2 and TRBJ2-5, with 7 bases aligning to TRBD2. In germline, CDR1 is SGHAT, CDR2 FQNNGV. The junction had 6 bases not matched to a gene; V was cut back by 4 bases and J by 4 bases. This CDR3 has 14 amino acids. The CDR3 sequence is CASSSWTRAETQYF. The CDR3 bases are TGTGCCAGCAGCTCCTGGACTAGAGCAGAGACCCAGTACTTC.

This clone was observed a single time. The genes are TRBV10-3 and TRBJ1-5, with TRBD1 as a possible D gene (6 bases). CDR3 size: 15 residues. V lost 5 bases, J lost 0 bases, and 11 bases lay in between. Per the germline V gene, CDR1 is ENHRY and CDR2 is SYGVKD. CDR3: CAISRTDDSNQPQHF. As DNA, the CDR3 is TGTGCCATCAGTAGGACAGACGATAGCAATCAGCCCCAGCATTTT.

V gene TRBV29-1 combines with J gene TRBJ1-1, with unresolved D. The V end was cut by 6 bases, the J end by 1 base, with 9 bases between. The CDR3 has 12 amino acids. Germline CDR1 is SQVTM and CDR2 is ANQGSEA. The CDR3 nucleotides read TGCAGCGTGCTGACCGGGAACACTGAAGCTTTCTTT. This encodes CSVLTGNTEAFF.